A selection of T cell receptor beta chains follows, all from one sample in a study of T cell repertoires in cytomegalovirus infection. TCRdb reprocessed the reads via MiXCR and lists one record per CDR3 protein. The sample carries approximately 130,000 distinct CDR3 sequences, 20% to 30% recorded once. What these receptors recognize is not known. Sequenced material: PBMCs, sequenced either directly or after in vitro stimulation (not recorded which). The source of these receptors is a human donor in good health (CMV status not recorded). Some clones in this sample may be carry-over from other donors' samples. Each CDR3 is given with its conserved first and last residue. The order of the fields is D gene, clone size, J gene, V gene, CDR3 DNA, CDR3 protein. D genes are given only for firm matches. Clone size is not always given. Where it is, it says once, few, many or a class for expanded clones.

D: .; size: .; J: TRBJ2-5; V: TRBV3-1; DNA: TGTGCCAGCAGCCCTTCTATTCGGGGCTTCCAAGAGACCCAGTACTTC; CDR3: CASSPSIRGFQETQYF
D: TRBD1; size: .; J: TRBJ2-5; V: TRBV28; DNA: TGTGCCAGCAGTTTATTGGGACAGTGGGAGACCCAGTACTTC; CDR3: CASSLLGQWETQYF
D: TRBD2; size: few; J: TRBJ2-5; V: TRBV7-8; DNA: TGTGCCAGCAGCCAGGGACTAGCGGGAGATATACAAGAGACCCAGTACTTC; CDR3: CASSQGLAGDIQETQYF
D: .; size: .; J: TRBJ2-3; V: TRBV6-2/TRBV6-3; DNA: TGTGCCAGCAGCCGAGCAGGGAGTCCAGATACGCAGTATTTT; CDR3: CASSRAGSPDTQYF
D: .; size: few; J: TRBJ1-5; V: TRBV5-4; DNA: TGTGCCAGCAGCCCACGGCCCGAACAGCCCCAGCATTTT; CDR3: CASSPRPEQPQHF
D: .; size: many; J: TRBJ2-2; V: TRBV7-2; DNA: TGTGCCAGCAGCCCGCCCGGGTCTAGCGACACCGGGGAGCTGTTTTTT; CDR3: CASSPPGSSDTGELFF
D: TRBD1; size: few; J: TRBJ2-2; V: TRBV6-6; DNA: TGTGCCAGCAGTTACCTGGGACAGGGTGGATATACCGGGGAGCTGTTTTTT; CDR3: CASSYLGQGGYTGELFF
D: TRBD2; size: few; J: TRBJ2-7; V: TRBV7-2; DNA: TGTGCCAGCAGCGCCCGCCGGAGGGAGGGGACCTACGAGCAGTACTTC; CDR3: CASSARRREGTYEQYF
D: .; size: few; J: TRBJ1-2; V: TRBV25-1; DNA: TGTGCCAGCAGTTTACCAGGGCGCCTGGACTATGGCTACACCTTC; CDR3: CASSLPGRLDYGYTF
D: .; size: few; J: TRBJ2-5; V: TRBV25-1; DNA: TGTGCCAGCAGTGAACCCAGGGCCCAGGGGGAGACCCAGTACTTC; CDR3: CASSEPRAQGETQYF
D: .; size: once; J: TRBJ2-7; V: TRBV28; DNA: TGTGCCAGCAGTCCCACGTCCGTTTTGGACGAGCAGTACTTC; CDR3: CASSPTSVLDEQYF
D: .; size: few; J: TRBJ2-3; V: TRBV28; DNA: TGTGCCAGCAGTTTGGAAGACAACACAGATACGCAGTATTTT; CDR3: CASSLEDNTDTQYF
D: .; size: many; J: TRBJ2-5; V: TRBV7-2; DNA: TGTGCCAGCAGCCGGGACTTGGTCGAGACCCAGTACTTC; CDR3: CASSRDLVETQYF
D: .; size: few; J: TRBJ2-7; V: TRBV6-2/TRBV6-3; DNA: TGTGCCAGCAGTTACGAGGAGGGATTAACCTACGAGCAGTACTTC; CDR3: CASSYEEGLTYEQYF
D: .; size: .; J: TRBJ2-5; V: TRBV5-1; DNA: TGCGCCAGCAGACAACAGCACCAAGAGACCCAGTACTTC; CDR3: CASRQQHQETQYF
D: .; size: few; J: TRBJ2-5; V: TRBV6-2/TRBV6-3; DNA: TGTGCCAGCACGTCGAGGTTGAGGGGAGAGACCCAGTACTTC; CDR3: CASTSRLRGETQYF
D: .; size: many; J: TRBJ2-2; V: TRBV7-2; DNA: TGTGCCAGCATCGTCTCCCCAAGCACCGGGGAGCTGTTTTTT; CDR3: CASIVSPSTGELFF
D: .; size: few; J: TRBJ1-1; V: TRBV9; DNA: TGTGCCAGCAGCGTCTCGACAGTCTTGAACACTGAAGCTTTCTTT; CDR3: CASSVSTVLNTEAFF
D: TRBD1; size: .; J: TRBJ2-7; V: TRBV28; DNA: TGTGCCAGCAGGAACCGGGACAGGGGGATCGAGCAGTACTTC; CDR3: CASRNRDRGIEQYF
D: .; size: few; J: TRBJ2-1; V: TRBV18; DNA: TGTGCCAGCTCACTAACAGTGCTCTCCTACAATGAGCAGTTCTTC; CDR3: CASSLTVLSYNEQFF
D: .; size: few; J: TRBJ1-2; V: TRBV12-3/TRBV12-4; DNA: TGTGCCAGCCGGGGGGCAGGGTATGGCTACACCTTC; CDR3: CASRGAGYGYTF
D: TRBD2; size: many; J: TRBJ2-3; V: TRBV7-3; DNA: TGTGCCAGCAGCTTAAATGGTGGACTAGCGACAGATACGCAGTATTTT; CDR3: CASSLNGGLATDTQYF
D: .; size: few; J: TRBJ1-5; V: TRBV6-5; DNA: TGTGCCAGCAGTTACCGACGGACTTGGGGCGGGGATCAGCCCCAGCATTTT; CDR3: CASSYRRTWGGDQPQHF
D: TRBD2; size: many; J: TRBJ2-1; V: TRBV6-5; DNA: TGTGCCAGCAGAACAGGGACTAGCGGGAGTGATGAGCAGTTCTTC; CDR3: CASRTGTSGSDEQFF
D: .; size: once; J: TRBJ1-1; V: TRBV5-4; DNA: TGTGCCAGCACTCATGATCTGAACACTGAAGCTTTCTTT; CDR3: CASTHDLNTEAFF
D: .; size: .; J: TRBJ2-3; V: TRBV29-1; DNA: TGCAGCGCATCCTACACAGATACGCAGTATTTT; CDR3: CSASYTDTQYF
D: .; size: few; J: TRBJ2-3; V: TRBV7-6; DNA: TGTGCCAGCAGCCTAGGGGGGATGAGGACAGATACGCAGTATTTT; CDR3: CASSLGGMRTDTQYF
D: TRBD2; size: .; J: TRBJ2-1; V: TRBV29-1; DNA: TGCAGCGTTGACGTAGGTACTAGCGGGACAGGTGAGCAGTTCTTC; CDR3: CSVDVGTSGTGEQFF
D: .; size: .; J: TRBJ1-1; V: TRBV20-1; DNA: TGCAGTGCTAGAGATATCCCCGGACAGTCGAACACTGAAGCTTTCTTT; CDR3: CSARDIPGQSNTEAFF
D: .; size: few; J: TRBJ1-3; V: TRBV4-1; DNA: TGCGCCAGCAGCCGCAATCCAAACACCATATATTTT; CDR3: CASSRNPNTIYF